This T cell receptor beta chain appears in the sequencing data of a study of blood T cells in healthy people across ages. Together with a sample-barcoded 5' primer, a J-beta primer mix was included in a second PCR lasting roughly 7 to 11 cycles. TCRdb called the 5' RACE reads again in MiXCR, with one record for every CDR3 protein. Among approximately 1,100,000 distinct CDR3 sequences listed, less than 50% were seen once. Germline CDR1 SQVTM, CDR2 ANQGSEA. The CDR3 covers 13 residues. The V and J ends lost 2 bases and 3 bases respectively, with 9 bases between them. V and J are TRBV29-1 and TRBJ2-3, with D uncertain. The sequence was obtained from a woman in her sixties in good health. Material for sequencing was blood. The CDR3 sequence: CSVEIGLTDTQYF. CDR3 nucleotide sequence: TGCAGCGTTGAAATAGGTTTAACAGATACGCAGTATTTT.